Shown below are 31 T cell receptor beta chains from a single sample sequenced in a study of T cell changes during pregnancy in multiple sclerosis. Assay: immunoSEQ multiplex PCR; the TCRdb copy retains only in-frame clones and omits some. Here the sample spans some 44,000 clones, nearly 90% being singletons. Material: CD4+ T cells from peripheral blood mononuclear cells, obtained after pregnancy. The receptors derive from a female donor with multiple sclerosis, enrolled in a pregnancy study.

V gene TRBV6-1 combines with J gene TRBJ1-6; D call uncertain. Looked up from germline, CDR1 is MNHNS and CDR2 is SASEGT. The CDR3 spans 13 residues. Trimming pared 0 bases from V and 6 bases from J, leaving 3 bases between. The CDR3 spells CASSEAANSPLHF. The CDR3 region has the DNA TGTGCCAGCAGTGAAGCGGCTAATTCACCCCTCCACTTT.

This chain joins TRBV4-2 and TRBJ1-4; D not certain. This CDR3 is built from 15 residues. Germline values: CDR1 LGHNA, CDR2 YNFKEQ. V lost 2 bases and J lost 10, with 17 bases in between. The CDR3 loop is CASSQSGRPRGKLFF. Written as DNA, the CDR3 is TGTGCCAGCAGCCAAAGCGGAAGGCCCCGGGGAAAACTGTTTTTT.

V is TRBV5-1 and J is TRBJ2-4; TRBD2 aligns across 10 bases. V gave up 1 base and J gave up 0 bases; unmatched junction bases: 7. Germline assignment: CDR1 SGHRS and CDR2 YFSETQ. The CDR3 totals 18 residues. As DNA, the CDR3 is TGCGCCAGCAGCTTGAGCGCCACTAGCGGGGAAGCCAAAAACATTCAGTACTTC. Translating gives CASSLSATSGEAKNIQYF.

CDR3 sequence reads: CSVLVQRGAGDTQYF. The CDR3 DNA reads as TGCAGCGTTCTCGTGCAGCGGGGGGCGGGAGATACGCAGTATTTT. The chain recombines TRBV29-1 with TRBJ2-3; 9 bases line up with TRBD2. Trimming at V came to 5 bases and at J to 5 bases, leaving 11 bases not matched to a gene. Per germline, CDR1 SQVTM and CDR2 ANQGSEA. This CDR3 region has 15 residues.

The J gene is TRBJ1-1, the V gene TRBV28, with D possibly matching TRBD1 (6 bases). V was pared by 4 bases and J by 5 bases, with 17 bases between. The CDR3 consists of 15 residues. Germline V lookup: CDR1 MDHEN, CDR2 SYDVKM. The CDR3 nucleotides read TGTGCCAGCAGTTCATCACAGGGCGGTGGGACTGAAGCTTTCTTT. Translating gives CASSSSQGGGTEAFF. Variable domain in full (rest from reference TRBV28 and TRBJ1-1): DVKVTQSSRYLVKRTGEKVFLECVQDMDHENMFWYRQDPGLGLRLIYFSYDVKMKEKGDIPEGYSVSREKKERFSLILESASTNQTSMYLCASSSSQGGGTEAFFGQGTRLTVV.

The chain employs TRBV7-9 and TRBJ2-7; 9 bases are shared with TRBD1. The CDR3 spans 16 residues. V shed 5 bases and J 1 base; nucleotides not matched to a gene: 9. The V gene's germline CDR1 is SEHNR and CDR2 FQNEAQ (reference sequence). CDR3 nucleotides: TGTGCCAGCAGCCGACTCCGGGACAGGGCGTCCTACGAGCAGTACTTC. Its translation is CASSRLRDRASYEQYF. Full variable domain (outside the CDR3, taken from reference TRBV7-9 and TRBJ2-7): DTGVSQNPRHKITKRGQNVTFRCDPISEHNRLYWYRQTLGQGPEFLTYFQNEAQLEKSRLLSDRFSAERPKGSFSTLEIQRTEQGDSAMYLCASSRLRDRASYEQYFGPGTRLTVT.

The chain carries TRBV7-9 and TRBJ2-7, with unresolved D. Germline CDR1 is SEHNR and CDR2 is FQNEAQ (reference sequence). This CDR3 region has 16 residues. Trimming took off 0 bases at V and 0 bases at J, with 12 bases between the two ends. For the CDR3, the DNA is TGTGCCAGCAGCTTAGCGCACGGGTCCAACTCCTACGAGCAGTACTTC. Its translation is CASSLAHGSNSYEQYF.

This clone came up a few times. This sequence joins TRBV2 and TRBJ2-5, with 11 bases lining up with TRBD1. The CDR3 covers 14 residues. V gave up 10 bases and J gave up 2 bases; unmatched junction bases: 6. Germline CDR1 and CDR2: SNHLY and FYNNEI. The DNA for the CDR3 is TGTGCCATAGGACAGGGGGCAGGACAAGAGACCCAGTACTTC. It codes for CAIGQGAGQETQYF.

This clone was seen a handful of times. Written as DNA, the CDR3 is TGCGCCAGCAGCTTCGAATTGTGGGGGAGGAGGACTGAAGCTTTCTTT. Translating it yields CASSFELWGRRTEAFF. J is TRBJ1-1 and V is TRBV5-1; perhaps TRBD1 as D (5 bases). Germline assignment: CDR1 SGHRS and CDR2 YFSETQ. The germline V and J ends were trimmed by 2 bases and 5 bases, with 19 bases remaining between them. The CDR3 runs to 16 residues.

Here the CDR3 reads CASSEAGRGCYEQYF. The CDR3 nucleotides read TGTGCCAGCAGTGAGGCGGGCAGGGGATGCTACGAGCAGTACTTC. V is TRBV6-4 and J is TRBJ2-7, with D perhaps TRBD1 (6 bases). The CDR3 is 15 amino acids. V was shortened by 3 bases and J by 3 bases, with 15 bases between the two germline ends. Per germline, CDR1 MRHNA and CDR2 SNTAGT.

The chain carries TRBV5-1 and TRBJ2-2; weak D call: TRBD1 (7 bases). The CDR3 has 17 residues. The V and J ends lost 4 bases and 8 bases respectively, with 24 bases between them. Germline V lookup: CDR1 SGHRS, CDR2 YFSETQ. As DNA, the CDR3 is TGCGCCAGCAGCCTGACTCCCGGGACAGCAGGAGGGGGGGAGCTGTTTTTT. Translation gives CASSLTPGTAGGGELFF.

The chain links TRBV21-1 to TRBJ2-7; TRBD2 is taken as the D call from the table, unchecked against the DNA. TRBV21-1 is flagged as a pseudogene. This CDR3 is 15 amino acids long. In nucleotides, the CDR3 is TGTGCCAGCAGCGCAGGACTAGGGACTTCCTACGAGCAGTACTTC. Translation: CASSAGLGTSYEQYF.

The chain recombines TRBV19 with TRBJ1-5; 10 bases fit TRBD1. V trimming: 6 bases; J trimming: 3 bases; junction bases outside the gene matches: 5. Looked up from germline, CDR1 is LNHDA and CDR2 is SQIVND (reference sequence). The CDR3 is made up of 15 amino acids. CDR3 nucleotide sequence: TGTGCCAGTAGACGAGGGACAGGGGACAATCAGCCCCAGCATTTT. Translated, it gives CASRRGTGDNQPQHF.

This chain joins TRBV7-2 and TRBJ2-2, with TRBD1 matching 8 bases. This CDR3 is 13 amino acids long. Per the germline V gene, CDR1 is SGHTA and CDR2 is FQGNSA. J gave up 6 bases and V 3 bases, and 0 bases lay outside the gene matches. CDR3 in DNA: TGTGCCAGCAGCTTGGACAGGGCCGGGGAGCTGTTTTTT. Translating gives CASSLDRAGELFF.

The rearrangement uses TRBV18 and TRBJ2-5; TRBD1 matches 12 bases. The CDR3 sequence is 16 residues long. V shed 3 bases, J shed 4 bases, and the junction held 6 bases outside the gene matches. Germline assignment: CDR1 KGHSH and CDR2 LQKENI. The CDR3 reads CASSPPGQGAGETQYF. The CDR3 nucleotides are TGTGCCAGCTCACCTCCGGGACAGGGGGCGGGAGAGACCCAGTACTTC.

This chain connects TRBV7-9 to TRBJ2-5; 11 nucleotides match TRBD2. Germline V gives CDR1 SEHNR, CDR2 FQNEAQ (reference sequence). The CDR3 has 13 residues. The V segment lost 5 bases and the J segment 5 bases; nucleotides outside the gene matches: 1. The DNA for the CDR3 is TGTGCCAGCAGCGCTAGCGGGGGGGAGACCCAGTACTTC. Residues: CASSASGGETQYF.

The chain employs TRBV28 and TRBJ1-2; TRBD1 is a possible D gene (6 bases). Trimming removed 3 bases from V and 0 bases from J, with 11 bases in between. The CDR3 is made up of 15 amino acids. Germline loops: CDR1 MDHEN, CDR2 SYDVKM. Here the CDR3 DNA reads TGTGCCAGCAGTTTTCCGGGACACTCTAACTATGGCTACACCTTC. Residues: CASSFPGHSNYGYTF.

The chain joins TRBV10-3 to TRBJ2-3; 8 bases map to TRBD2. Germline CDR1 reads ENHRY; CDR2 reads SYGVKD. J was trimmed by 2 bases and V by 9 bases; bases with no gene match: 4. There are 13 residues in the CDR3. The CDR3 here is CAIQRGPTDTQYF. CDR3 bases: TGTGCCATTCAGCGGGGGCCCACAGATACGCAGTATTTT.

This chain connects TRBV7-2 to TRBJ2-3; no clear D. The V gene lost 5 bases and the J gene lost 6 bases, with 6 bases spanning the gap. CDR1 is SGHTA and CDR2 is FQGNSA in the germline V gene. The CDR3 is 11 residues long. CDR3 sequence: CASSRRDTQYF. The CDR3, as DNA: TGTGCCAGCAGCCGCAGGGATACGCAGTATTTT. The complete variable domain, with remaining parts taken from reference TRBV7-2 and TRBJ2-3, reads GAGVSQSPSNKVTEKGKDVELRCDPISGHTALYWYRQSLGQGLEFLIYFQGNSAPDKSGLPSDRFSAERTGGSVSTLTIQRTQQEDSAVYLCASSRRDTQYFGPGTRLTVL.

V and J are TRBV7-8 and TRBJ2-1, with D perhaps TRBD2 (5 bases). V lost 4 bases to trimming and J lost 7 bases, with 11 bases between them. CDR3 length: 13 residues. The germline V gene has CDR1 SGHVS and CDR2 FQNEAQ. CDR3 DNA sequence: TGTGCCAGCAGCTCCGTCAGAGGGAATGAGCAGTTCTTC. Its translation is CASSSVRGNEQFF.

This clone was counted a single time. The chain carries TRBV10-3 and TRBJ2-3; 7 bases are shared with TRBD1. With 6 bases clipped from V and 0 bases from J, the junction kept 3 bases outside the gene matches. The germline V gene has CDR1 ENHRY and CDR2 SYGVKD. The CDR3 contains 14 residues. CDR3 sequence (DNA): TGTGCCATCAGGGACAGGTCTAGCACAGATACGCAGTATTTT. Encoded protein: CAIRDRSSTDTQYF.

The chain has TRBV7-6 and TRBJ1-1; 7 positions agree with TRBD1. Germline CDR1 reads SGHVS; CDR2 reads FNYEAQ. This CDR3 is 13 amino acids long. V gave up 5 bases and J gave up 5 bases; unmatched junction bases: 5. The CDR3 nucleotides read TGTGCCAGCAGCCCAAACAGGGGAACTGAAGCTTTCTTT. Protein: CASSPNRGTEAFF.

In DNA form, the CDR3 reads TGTGCCAGCAGTTCGGGGACTAGCGGAGGAAGGGGGCAGTACTTC. It specifies CASSSGTSGGRGQYF. The chain links TRBV6-5 to TRBJ2-7; TRBD2 matches at 11 bases. CDR3 size: 15 residues. The V gene end was trimmed by 4 bases and the J gene end by 9 bases; junction bases not matched to a gene: 11. Germline values: CDR1 MNHEY, CDR2 SVGAGI.

This clone was detected a few times. The chain combines TRBV10-1 with TRBJ1-5, with a weak D call TRBD1 (6 bases). This CDR3 spans 14 amino acids. Trimming cost V 5 bases and J 7 bases, with 15 bases left between them. CDR1 and CDR2 (germline): WNHNN, SYGVQD (reference sequence). The CDR3 region is CASSRYRVRQPQHF. CDR3 nucleotides: TGCGCCAGCAGTAGGTACAGGGTAAGGCAGCCCCAGCATTTT.

The rearrangement links TRBV5-1 to TRBJ2-5, with 7 bases fitting TRBD1. V lost 3 bases and J lost 5; bases outside the gene matches: 7. Looked up from germline, CDR1 is SGHRS and CDR2 is YFSETQ. The CDR3 extends over 14 amino acids. Here the CDR3 DNA reads TGCGCCAGCAGCTCATCCGGGACAGTGGAGACCCAGTACTTC. It encodes CASSSSGTVETQYF. The full variable domain, completed using reference TRBV5-1 and TRBJ2-5, is KAGVTQTPRYLIKTRGQQVTLSCSPISGHRSVSWYQQTPGQGLQFLFEYFSETQRNKGNFPGRFSGRQFSNSRSEMNVSTLELGDSALYLCASSSSGTVETQYFGPGTRLLVL.

A note on this clone: An end of the junction does not agree with germline; a read error may underlie this. V usage is TRBV7-7 and J usage is TRBJ2-5; a possible D gene is TRBD2 (5 bases). The germline gives CDR1 SSHAT, CDR2 FNYEAQ (reference sequence). This CDR3 is 14 amino acids long. The CDR3 DNA follows: TGTGCTAGCAGCCGAGGGTCGGGCCAAGAGACCCAGTACTTC. Translated: CASSRGSGQETQYF.

CDR3 amino acids: CASSYSGGSPNEQFF. The CDR3 DNA follows: TGTGCCAGCAGTTACAGTGGGGGGTCCCCCAATGAGCAGTTCTTC. This chain uses TRBV6-5 with TRBJ2-1, with D possibly being TRBD2 (6 bases). The CDR3 covers 15 residues. Germline V CDR1 and CDR2: MNHEY, SVGAGI. Trimming pared 2 bases from V and 6 bases from J, leaving 14 bases between.

The chain couples TRBV6-1 to TRBJ1-1, with a weak D call TRBD1 (5 bases). Germline V gene lookup returns CDR1 MNHNS and CDR2 SASEGT. The CDR3 spans 15 residues. V lost 6 bases, J lost 5 bases, and 19 bases lay in between. The CDR3 loop reads CASSVNGGVGTEAFF. For the CDR3, the DNA is TGTGCCAGCAGCGTAAACGGGGGAGTAGGAACTGAAGCTTTCTTT.

V and J are TRBV4-1 and TRBJ1-2; the match to TRBD1 covers 9 bases. The ends lost 3 bases at V and 8 bases at J; junction bases unmatched: 7. The CDR3 has 14 residues. The germline gives CDR1 MGHRA, CDR2 YSYEKL. CDR3 region: CASSHPGQGSGYTF. The CDR3 bases are TGCGCCAGCAGCCACCCGGGACAGGGTTCCGGCTACACCTTC.

This clone is medium-sized (0.01 to 0.1%) in the sample. V is TRBV5-6 and J is TRBJ1-2; TRBD1 aligns across 12 bases. The J segment lost 6 bases and the V segment lost 4 bases, leaving 7 bases of the junction unmatched. Germline CDR1 is SGHDT and CDR2 is YYEEEE. CDR3 size: 15 residues. Here the CDR3 reads CASSPAGTGGHGYTF. In nucleotides, the CDR3 is TGTGCCAGCAGCCCTGCCGGGACAGGGGGCCATGGCTACACCTTC.

This clone was counted between two and nine times. The chain links TRBV12-5 to TRBJ1-2; 9 bases match TRBD1. V was clipped by 2 bases and J by 4 bases; unmatched bases: 11. Per the germline V gene, CDR1 is LGHNT and CDR2 is FRNRAP. The CDR3 extends over 17 amino acids. The DNA for the CDR3 is TGTGCTAGTGGTTTGAAAACCGGGACAGGGACGCTCTATGGCTACACCTTC. Amino acid sequence: CASGLKTGTGTLYGYTF.